The T cell receptor (beta chain) described here comes from a study of Graves' ophthalmopathy and Graves' hyperthyroidism. In its sample, this clonotype was seen many times. CDR1 and CDR2 from the germline V gene are SNHLY and FYNNEI. The CDR3 sequence is 14 residues long. V was shortened by 10 bases and J by 4 bases, with 19 bases between the two germline ends. RNA transcripts were the source from which TCR beta CDR3 regions were amplified. HTBI primers were used in a first-round RT-PCR, which preceded a second-round multiplex PCR. TCRdb re-called the multiplex PCR reads with MiXCR, one entry per CDR3 protein. The sample lists under 800,000 distinct CDR3 sequences; about a fifth were seen once.

Sequenced: peripheral blood. This receptor was taken from a woman between 18 and 30 years old with stable Graves' hyperthyroidism. Some clones in this sample may be carry-over from other donors' samples. The chain has TRBV2 and TRBJ2-5, with D perhaps assigned TRBD1 or TRBD2 (7 bases each). The CDR3 sequence: CATTGASGRETQYF. The CDR3 nucleotides read TGTGCCACCACAGGGGCTAGCGGACGAGAGACCCAGTACTTC.